The 9 T cell receptor beta chains below come from one sample, sequenced in a study of blood T cell repertoires in COVID-19. Clones were sequenced by immunoSEQ multiplex PCR, and TCRdb holds only the in-frame ones, with some missing. The profile covers around 230,000 clones, with less than 90% appearing a single time and 2% to 3% taken by the ten largest. The sequenced sample consisted of peripheral blood. These receptors originate from a woman in her 70s with active or convalescent COVID-19.

The CDR3 DNA reads TGTGCCAGCAGCCCCCCCGACAGGGGCTACACCTTC. Translation: CASSPPDRGYTF. This rearrangement joins TRBV28 to TRBJ1-2; D is possibly TRBD1 (6 bases). This CDR3 has 12 residues. Trimming took off 6 bases at V and 8 bases at J, with 13 bases between the two ends. Germline values: CDR1 MDHEN, CDR2 SYDVKM.

The chain employs TRBV30 and TRBJ2-1, with D tentatively TRBD2 (6 bases). CDR1 and CDR2 (germline): GTSNPN, SVGIG (reference sequence). V dropped 2 bases and J dropped 8 bases, with 19 bases sitting between them. There are 15 residues in the CDR3. The CDR3 DNA is TGTGCCTGGAGTTTACCTAGCGCCCACGGGTATGAGCAGTTCTTC. Its protein product is CAWSLPSAHGYEQFF.

The chain uses TRBV6-2 or TRBV6-3 and TRBJ2-5; possibly TRBD2 for D (5 bases). In germline, CDR1 is MNHEY, CDR2 SVGEGT. The V gene lost 4 bases and the J gene lost 5 bases, with 20 bases spanning the gap. This CDR3 contains 16 residues. The CDR3 nucleotides are TGTGCCAGCAGTTTGGAACCCGCCCAGAGGGATGAGACCCAGTACTTC. It encodes CASSLEPAQRDETQYF.

The chain couples TRBV5-1 to TRBJ1-1; D remains unclear. This CDR3 is 15 amino acids long. Germline V gene sequence: CDR1 SGHRS, CDR2 YFSETQ. V was cut by 2 bases and J by 0 bases, with 11 bases left in between. The CDR3 sequence is CASSFLERLNTEAFF. As DNA, the CDR3 is TGCGCCAGCAGCTTTCTAGAACGGCTGAACACTGAAGCTTTCTTT.

This clone has just one count. This chain joins TRBV19 and TRBJ2-3; D is unclear. The CDR3 covers 14 residues. Trimming took off 3 bases at V and 3 bases at J, with 10 bases between the two ends. Germline-derived CDR1 and CDR2 are LNHDA and SQIVND (reference sequence). The CDR3 here is CASSIDARTDTQYF. In nucleotides, the CDR3 is TGTGCCAGTAGTATCGACGCTAGGACAGATACGCAGTATTTT.

The chain combines TRBV5-1 with TRBJ2-1, with D tentatively TRBD2 (5 bases). CDR1 and CDR2 from the germline V gene are SGHRS and YFSETQ. Trimming took off 4 bases at V and 9 bases at J, with 11 bases between the two ends. The CDR3 extends over 12 amino acids. For the CDR3, the DNA is TGCGCCAGCAGCCAGGACTGGAGTGAGCAGTTCTTC. The encoded protein is CASSQDWSEQFF.

The chain has TRBV7-2 and TRBJ1-1, with D uncertain. V dropped 8 bases and J dropped 4 bases, with 14 bases sitting between them. The CDR3 contains 13 residues. The germline V gene encodes CDR1 SGHTA and CDR2 FQGNSA. Written as DNA, the CDR3 is TGTGCCAGCGGAACGGCCAGGTCCACTGAAGCTTTCTTT. Protein: CASGTARSTEAFF.

The chain couples TRBV10-1 to TRBJ1-1; tentatively, D is TRBD1 (6 bases). Germline V gene lookup returns CDR1 WNHNN and CDR2 SYGVQD (reference sequence). The V end lost 11 bases, the J end lost 0 bases, and 13 bases lay between the germline ends. The CDR3 is made up of 13 amino acids. This chain's CDR3 is CAGTGHLNTEAFF. DNA for the CDR3: TGCGCCGGAACGGGACATCTGAACACTGAAGCTTTCTTT.

This chain joins TRBV12-5 and TRBJ1-2; 8 bases align to TRBD1. Germline CDR1 reads LGHNT; CDR2 reads FRNRAP. After removal of 2 bases from V and 7 bases from J, the junction contained 9 bases not matched to a gene. The CDR3 is 15 residues long. The CDR3 DNA is TGTGCTAGTGGTTTGTACCCCACGGACAGGGTTGGCTACACCTTC. It codes for CASGLYPTDRVGYTF.